This TCR beta chain was profiled in a study of regulatory T cells in long-lasting Graves disease. Regarding this clonotype: The antigen is unknown.

Broader study findings: Segments TRBV28, TRBJ1-2 and TRBJ2-5 showed preferential usage in persistent disease.

V gave up 6 bases and J gave up 14 bases, with 16 bases separating them. From germline, CDR1 is MNHNS and CDR2 SASEGT. This CDR3 has 11 amino acids. TCR beta libraries were built with iRepertoire HTBI primers and Arm-PCR of CDR3 regions. Via MiXCR, TCRdb re-called the multiplex PCR reads, giving one row per CDR3 protein. Of hundreds of thousands of distinct CDR3 sequences listed, around 15% were seen once; the top ten hold 20% to 25%. Regarding time point: newly diagnosed GD, antithyroid drugs for less than 3 months. After RNA was extracted from PBMCs, the TCR library was made from it. The source was peripheral blood mononuclear cells (PBMCs), collected at new diagnosis, from a patient treated with antithyroid drugs. The chain is built from TRBV6-1 and TRBJ1-2; D unresolved. The TCR originated in a female donor with Graves disease. In nucleotides, the CDR3 is TGTGCCAGCAGGAACTCTGGACTATATACCTTC. It encodes CASRNSGLYTF.